Below, one TCR beta chain is given with its context. This specimen belongs to a study of blood T cell repertoires in COVID-19. Study summary: Specimens from acute and convalescent COVID-19 originated in the United States, Italy and Spain.

CDR1 is SNHLY, CDR2 FYNNEI, per germline. Trimming took 5 bases from V and 5 from J; bases not matched to a gene: 9. This CDR3 has 14 amino acids. As originally analysed: It was from reference gene primer amplification that nucleated cell counts were estimated. Method: immunoSEQ multiplex PCR; TCRdb's copy keeps in-frame clones and lacks some. V and J calls plus clone size are reproduced from that table; the DNA served to infer D and trimming. In the table there are roughly 190,000 clones, 65% to 85% of which are singletons. The TCR originated in a human donor with acute or convalescent COVID-19. The donor label of this sample is uncertain. The chain links TRBV2 to TRBJ2-7; 7 bases align to TRBD1. Sequencing used peripheral blood. The CDR3 coding sequence is TGTGCCAGCAGTAGAGACAGGGTGATGGACGAGCAGTACTTC. Amino acids: CASSRDRVMDEQYF.